These 10 T cell receptor beta chains originate from one sample sequenced in a study of Graves' ophthalmopathy and Graves' hyperthyroidism. RNA transcripts served as template for amplifying TCR beta CDR3 sequences. HTBI-primed RT-PCR formed the first round, and a multiplex PCR formed the second. TCRdb reprocessed the multiplex PCR reads with MiXCR, giving one entry per CDR3 protein. The sample holds over 500,000 distinct CDR3 sequences, around a fifth seen once. The sequenced sample was peripheral blood. The receptors here all came from a woman in her late teens or twenties with stable Graves' hyperthyroidism. Some clones in this sample may be carry-over from other donors' samples.

This clonotype was counted ten times or more. The chain carries TRBV20-1 and TRBJ1-6; D gene uncertain. The germline gives CDR1 DFQATT, CDR2 SNEGSKA (reference sequence). The CDR3 spans 16 residues. V was clipped by 0 bases and J by 6 bases, with 15 bases between them. CDR3 region: CSARDRGSTSNSPLHF. In DNA form, the CDR3 reads TGCAGTGCTAGAGATCGGGGTAGCACTAGTAATTCACCCCTCCACTTT.

This clonotype was seen repeatedly, ten times or more. Given the absence of the conserved phenylalanine or tryptophan at the CDR3 end, a read error is likely. The genes are TRBV19 and TRBJ1-1; no reliable D call. The CDR3 consists of 13 residues. Germline-derived CDR1 and CDR2 are LNHDA and SQIVND (reference sequence). Deletions cut 3 bases from V and 1 base from J, with 6 bases between. The CDR3 protein is CASSIGRNTEAFL. The CDR3 bases are TGTGCCAGTAGTATTGGGCGGAACACTGAAGCTTTCCTT.

In this sample, this clonotype turned up a few times. The V call is TRBV4-2, the J call TRBJ2-1, with unresolved D. Trimming took off 0 bases at V and 5 bases at J, with 11 bases between the two ends. CDR3 length equals 15 residues. Per germline, CDR1 LGHNA and CDR2 YNFKEQ. The CDR3 here is CASSQEGTANNEQFF. CDR3 nucleotide sequence: TGTGCCAGCAGCCAAGAGGGAACGGCCAACAATGAGCAGTTCTTC.

V gene TRBV2 combines with J gene TRBJ2-2; D may be TRBD1 (6 bases). The V gene lost 6 bases and the J gene lost 3 bases, with 14 bases spanning the gap. The germline V gene has CDR1 SNHLY and CDR2 FYNNEI. The CDR3 sequence is 15 residues long. The CDR3 sequence: CASSLQGSDTGELFF. CDR3 in DNA: TGTGCCAGCAGCTTACAGGGATCGGACACCGGGGAGCTGTTTTTT.

This clonotype turned up a few times. The V call is TRBV28, the J call TRBJ2-5; D call uncertain. Germline lookup yields CDR1 MDHEN and CDR2 SYDVKM. Trimming left V 4 bases short and J 7 bases short, with 13 bases between. This CDR3 is 13 amino acids long. CDR3 in amino acids: CASSSRSRGTQYF. DNA of the CDR3: TGTGCCAGCAGTTCCCGTTCGAGAGGGACCCAGTACTTC.

This clonotype was counted between two and nine times. V usage is TRBV2 and J usage is TRBJ1-2; TRBD1 might be the D (5 bases). Trimming shortened V by 5 bases and J by 6 bases, and 10 bases separated the two germline ends. Germline lookup yields CDR1 SNHLY and CDR2 FYNNEI. CDR3 size: 12 residues. The CDR3 nucleotides read TGTGCCAGCAGTTGGACACGCGATGGCTACACCTTC. Translation: CASSWTRDGYTF.

This clonotype was seen at least ten times. The chain combines TRBV6-5 with TRBJ2-5; TRBD2 is a possible D gene (7 bases). CDR3 length equals 15 residues. The germline V and J ends were trimmed by 1 base and 4 bases, with 13 bases remaining between them. Germline V gene sequence: CDR1 MNHEY, CDR2 SVGAGI. The CDR3 region is CASSYWGGPGETQYF. In nucleotides, the CDR3 is TGTGCCAGCAGTTACTGGGGGGGCCCCGGAGAGACCCAGTACTTC.

About this clonotype: A much larger clone lies a single base off, so this may be a read error. The V and J genes are TRBV20-1 and TRBJ1-1, with 7 bases lining up with TRBD1. The germline V gene encodes CDR1 DFQATT and CDR2 SNEGSKA (reference sequence). The CDR3 spans 13 residues. The CDR3 DNA sequence: TGCAGTGCTAGAGATTCACAGGGGACTGAATCTTTCTTT. Translation gives CSARDSQGTESFF.

This clonotype was observed at least ten times. The chain carries TRBV3-1 and TRBJ2-5; no clear D gene. From germline, CDR1 is LGHDT and CDR2 YNNKEL (reference sequence). V lost 1 base to trimming and J lost 1 base, with 7 bases between them. This CDR3 is 14 amino acids long. CDR3 coding DNA: TGTGCCAGCAGCCAAGGCACAGCCCAAGAGACCCAGTACTTC. It translates to CASSQGTAQETQYF.

This clonotype was counted many times. This chain links TRBV13 with TRBJ2-5; a possible D gene is TRBD1 (7 bases). Trimming left V 5 bases short and J 4 bases short, with 17 bases between. Germline V CDR1 and CDR2: PRHDT, FYEKMQ (reference sequence). This CDR3 is built from 15 residues. CDR3 residues: CASSRQAGGGETQYF. Written as DNA, the CDR3 is TGTGCCAGCAGCCGCCAGGCAGGGGGAGGAGAGACCCAGTACTTC.